A selection of T cell receptor beta chains follows, all from one sample in a study of blood T cell repertoires in COVID-19. TCRdb keeps only in-frame clones here, not all; method: immunoSEQ multiplex PCR. The sample contains about 400,000 clones, 65% to 90% of which appear only once. The sample comprised peripheral blood. Receptors were obtained from an older woman with COVID-19, enrolled during active disease. CDR3s include the opening cysteine and the closing phenylalanine or tryptophan. D genes are given only for firm matches. Clone sizes are given selectively: once, few, many, or a class where the clone is expanded.

TRBJ1-2 | - | TRBV20-1 | - | CSARGGYGYTF | TGCAGTGCTAGGGGAGGGTATGGCTACACCTTC
TRBJ2-2 | - | TRBV5-4 | - | CASSARGNTGELFF | TGTGCCAGCAGCGCCAGGGGGAACACCGGGGAGCTGTTTTTT
TRBJ2-1 | TRBD1 | TRBV5-1 | few | CASSLDRGSTYNEQFF | TGCGCCAGCAGCTTGGACAGGGGTTCGACCTACAATGAGCAGTTCTTC
TRBJ2-2 | - | TRBV20-1 | - | CSASTRTNTGELFF | TGCAGTGCTAGTACTAGAACGAACACCGGGGAGCTGTTTTTT
TRBJ2-3 | - | TRBV4-1 | - | CASSQVLYTDTQYF | TGCGCCAGCAGCCAAGTCTTATACACAGATACGCAGTATTTT
TRBJ1-2 | TRBD1 | TRBV6-2/TRBV6-3 | - | CASSYSRTGLVDYGYTF | TGTGCCAGCAGTTACAGCCGGACAGGATTAGTGGACTATGGCTACACCTTC
TRBJ1-2 | - | TRBV25-1 | - | CASSDSSVQLDGYTF | TGTGCCAGCAGTGATTCCTCGGTCCAGCTAGATGGCTACACCTTC
TRBJ2-1 | TRBD1 | TRBV25-1 | - | CASSERGLGNEQFF | TGTGCCAGCAGTGAAAGGGGGCTGGGGAATGAGCAGTTCTTC
TRBJ2-1 | - | TRBV7-2 | - | CASSLREYNEQFF | TGTGCCAGCAGCTTAAGGGAGTACAATGAGCAGTTCTTC
TRBJ2-7 | - | TRBV10-3 | - | CAIREQGVSGGEQYF | TGTGCCATCAGGGAACAGGGTGTCTCTGGGGGCGAGCAGTACTTC
TRBJ2-4 | TRBD2 | TRBV7-8 | - | CASSEPPAGGYIQYF | TGTGCCAGCAGTGAGCCCCCAGCGGGGGGTTACATTCAGTACTTC
TRBJ2-1 | TRBD2 | TRBV5-1 | - | CASSLGVGTRDNEQFF | TGCGCCAGCAGCTTGGGAGTCGGGACTAGAGACAATGAGCAGTTCTTC
TRBJ2-2 | TRBD2 | TRBV2 | - | CASGGLANPTGELFF | TGTGCCAGCGGGGGACTAGCGAATCCCACCGGGGAGCTGTTTTTT
TRBJ1-1 | - | TRBV11-2 | - | CASSLNYYSTEAFF | TGTGCCAGCAGCTTAAATTATTACAGCACTGAAGCTTTCTTT
TRBJ1-2 | - | TRBV2 | few | CASSDLGNYGYTF | TGTGCCAGCAGTGATCTGGGCAACTATGGCTACACCTTC
TRBJ2-7 | - | TRBV4-1 | - | CASSQEVIGEQYF | TGCGCCAGCAGCCAAGAAGTGATCGGCGAGCAGTACTTC
TRBJ1-1 | - | TRBV6-6 | - | CASSYSRGRINTEAFF | TGTGCCAGCAGTTACTCCAGGGGCCGGATTAACACTGAAGCTTTCTTT
TRBJ2-7 | TRBD1 | TRBV7-8 | - | CASSPGDRGAYEQYF | TGTGCCAGCAGCCCCGGGGACAGGGGTGCCTACGAGCAGTACTTC
TRBJ1-1 | - | TRBV6-2/TRBV6-3 | - | CASSTRQAEAFF | TGTGCCAGCAGCACCCGACAGGCTGAAGCTTTCTTT
TRBJ1-4 | - | TRBV4-3 | - | CASSPLGQGYEKLFF | TGCGCCAGCAGCCCCTTAGGGCAGGGCTATGAAAAACTGTTTTTT
TRBJ2-7 | TRBD1 | TRBV7-2 | - | CASSLSGQGFYEQYF | TGTGCCAGCAGCTTAAGTGGACAGGGTTTCTACGAGCAGTACTTC
TRBJ2-5 | - | TRBV7-9 | - | CASSLGAGMETQYF | TGTGCCAGCAGCTTAGGGGCGGGGATGGAGACCCAGTACTTC
TRBJ2-3 | - | TRBV9 | few | CASSVVGADTQYF | TGTGCCAGCAGCGTAGTGGGAGCAGATACGCAGTATTTT
TRBJ2-7 | - | TRBV30 | - | CASGRGYSYEQYF | TGTGCCTCTGGCCGGGGGTATTCCTACGAGCAGTACTTC
TRBJ2-5 | - | TRBV21-1 | - | CASSKDRLAGGPPMAAQYF | TGTGCCAGCAGCAAAGACCGACTAGCGGGGGGACCTCCCATGGCGGCCCAGTACTTC
TRBJ1-2 | - | TRBV11-3 | - | CASSPSRGNNYGYTF | TGTGCCAGCAGCCCCTCTCGGGGGAACAACTATGGCTACACCTTC
TRBJ1-1 | - | TRBV5-4 | - | CASSDTRMGGLEAFF | TGTGCCAGCAGCGATACGAGAATGGGAGGGCTTGAAGCTTTCTTT
TRBJ2-7 | - | TRBV4-1 | - | CASSPIGDAYEQYF | TGCGCCAGCAGCCCAATAGGGGATGCCTACGAGCAGTACTTC
TRBJ1-1 | - | TRBV11-2 | - | CASSPVPPGAFF | TGTGCCAGCAGCCCGGTCCCCCCAGGGGCTTTCTTT
TRBJ1-2 | TRBD1 | TRBV6-5 | - | CASSPETGGYGYTF | TGTGCCAGCAGTCCCGAGACAGGGGGATATGGCTACACCTTC
TRBJ2-5 | - | TRBV3-1/TRBV3-2 | - | CASSHYPGHQYF | TGTGCCAGCAGCCATTATCCGGGACATCAGTACTTC
TRBJ1-2 | - | TRBV21-1 | - | CASTHHSGYGYTF | TGTGCCAGCACGCATCATTCGGGGTATGGCTACACCTTC
TRBJ2-7 | TRBD2 | TRBV4-3 | - | CASSQERLAGPLSYEQYF | TGCGCCAGCAGCCAAGAAAGGCTAGCGGGGCCGCTGTCCTACGAGCAGTACTTC
TRBJ2-7 | - | TRBV28 | - | CASKAQTPYEQYF | TGTGCCAGCAAGGCCCAGACTCCCTACGAGCAGTACTTC
TRBJ2-7 | TRBD2 | TRBV10-3 | once | CAISDALAGSGRQYF | TGTGCCATCAGTGACGCGCTAGCGGGGTCCGGGAGGCAGTACTTC
TRBJ1-4 | TRBD1 | TRBV5-1 | - | CASSWTGLDEKLFF | TGCGCCAGCAGCTGGACAGGGTTGGATGAAAAACTGTTTTTT
TRBJ2-7 | - | TRBV18 | - | CATGPGGRPYEQYF | TGTGCCACTGGACCCGGAGGGCGACCCTACGAGCAGTACTTC
TRBJ1-2 | TRBD1 | TRBV29-1 | - | CSVGTGANYGYTF | TGCAGCGTAGGGACAGGGGCGAACTATGGCTACACCTTC
TRBJ2-3 | TRBD2 | TRBV7-3 | - | CASSPQSGGMSTQYF | TGTGCCAGCAGCCCACAGAGCGGGGGGATGTCTACGCAGTATTTT
TRBJ1-4 | - | TRBV6-5 | - | CASSYSFGEKLFF | TGTGCCAGCAGTTACTCCTTCGGGGAAAAACTGTTTTTT
TRBJ2-7 | - | TRBV4-1 | - | CASSQGSGYEQYF | TGCGCCAGCAGCCAAGGTAGCGGCTACGAGCAGTACTTC
TRBJ2-1 | - | TRBV7-8 | - | CASSPPGNEQFF | TGTGCCAGCAGCCCCCCCGGTAATGAGCAGTTCTTC
TRBJ1-5 | - | TRBV6-6 | - | CASSYSSQISNQPQHF | TGTGCCAGCAGTTACTCGTCGCAGATTAGCAATCAGCCCCAGCATTTT
TRBJ2-3 | TRBD2 | TRBV7-9 | many | CASGERFKGGGTQYF | TGTGCCAGCGGTGAGCGGTTTAAAGGCGGGGGTACGCAGTATTTT
TRBJ2-7 | TRBD1 | TRBV7-2 | - | CASSLLDRVIGEQYF | TGTGCCAGCAGCCTCTTGGACAGGGTAATCGGCGAGCAGTACTTC